This T cell receptor (beta chain) was recorded in a study of blood T cell repertoires in COVID-19. Germline lookup yields CDR1 MNHEY and CDR2 SVGAGI. Deletions cut 7 bases from V and 10 bases from J, with 22 bases between. CDR3 length: 14 amino acids. TCRdb's copy holds only in-frame clones and misses some; the assay was immunoSEQ multiplex PCR. This sample yields about 520,000 clones, of which approximately 85% are seen a single time; roughly 3.2% belongs to the top ten. The sample consisted of peripheral blood. The V and J genes are TRBV6-5 and TRBJ1-1; possibly TRBD1 for D (6 bases). This clonotype originated in a human donor in a cohort sampled during active COVID-19. The CDR3 DNA reads TGTGCCAGCACCGAAACCCCAGGGGCGCGGCGAGCTTTCTTT. Translated: CASTETPGARRAFF.